Listed below are T cell receptor beta chains from one sample, sequenced in a study of read filtering for tumor transcriptome and immune sequencing. TCRdb passed the reads through MiXCR, listing each CDR3 protein once. The repertoire includes around 130,000 distinct CDR3 sequences, 13% of them detected once, and around 8.2% sits in the top ten. Sequencing used a population of CD138-negative cells sorted from bone marrow. These receptors all stem from a donor at least 40 years old with multiple myeloma. The CDR3 runs from the conserved cysteine through the conserved F or W. Each record gives: V gene, D gene, clone size, J gene, CDR3 DNA, CDR3 protein. The D gene is left open where the match is weak. Clone size appears in some rows only: once, few, many, or a class for an expanded clone.

v_gene: TRBV6-4; d_gene: TRBD2; abundance: many; j_gene: TRBJ2-3; CDR3nt: TGTGCCAGCAGTGCTACTGAGCGGGGAAGCACAGATACGCAGTATTTT; CDR3aa: CASSATERGSTDTQYF
v_gene: TRBV7-2; d_gene: -; abundance: few; j_gene: TRBJ1-4; CDR3nt: TGTGCCAGCAGCGCCCGGGCCTTGAATGAAAAACTGTTTTTT; CDR3aa: CASSARALNEKLFF
v_gene: TRBV18; d_gene: -; abundance: few; j_gene: TRBJ1-1; CDR3nt: TGTGCCAGCTCCCCGGGACGGCAGAACGCTGAAGCTTTCTTT; CDR3aa: CASSPGRQNAEAFF
v_gene: TRBV7-9; d_gene: -; abundance: many; j_gene: TRBJ1-1; CDR3nt: TGTGCCAGCAGCTTCGGGGTCCGGGACACTGAAGCTTTCTTT; CDR3aa: CASSFGVRDTEAFF
v_gene: TRBV4-3; d_gene: -; abundance: few; j_gene: TRBJ1-3; CDR3nt: TGCGCCAGCAGCCAAGATAGGGCGAACTCTGGAAACACCATATATTTT; CDR3aa: CASSQDRANSGNTIYF
v_gene: TRBV20-1; d_gene: TRBD2; abundance: many; j_gene: TRBJ2-7; CDR3nt: TGCAGTGCTAGCGCGTCTGGCGGGAGGAGGTACGAGCAGTACTTC; CDR3aa: CSASASGGRRYEQYF
v_gene: TRBV13; d_gene: TRBD2; abundance: few; j_gene: TRBJ2-5; CDR3nt: TGTGCCAGCAGCTGGGGACTAGCGGGTATCCAAGAGACCCAGTACTTC; CDR3aa: CASSWGLAGIQETQYF
v_gene: TRBV20-1; d_gene: -; abundance: many; j_gene: TRBJ2-2; CDR3nt: TGCAGTGCTAGAGATTCAAGGGGCTGGGACACCGGGGAGCTGTTTTTT; CDR3aa: CSARDSRGWDTGELFF
v_gene: TRBV7-9; d_gene: -; abundance: many; j_gene: TRBJ2-7; CDR3nt: TGTGCCAGCAGCTTCCTCGGGAACTCCTACGAGCAGTACTTC; CDR3aa: CASSFLGNSYEQYF
v_gene: TRBV7-9; d_gene: -; abundance: many; j_gene: TRBJ2-1; CDR3nt: TGTGCCAGCCCGCGGGACGATGAGCAGTTCTTC; CDR3aa: CASPRDDEQFF
v_gene: TRBV11-2; d_gene: -; abundance: -; j_gene: TRBJ2-7; CDR3nt: TGTGCCAGCAGCATCGGACCGGTCTACGAGCAGTACTTC; CDR3aa: CASSIGPVYEQYF
v_gene: TRBV11-3; d_gene: TRBD2; abundance: many; j_gene: TRBJ2-7; CDR3nt: TGTGCCAGCAGCCCCCCCGGGGCTAGCGGGTCCTACGAGCAGTACTTC; CDR3aa: CASSPPGASGSYEQYF
v_gene: TRBV7-3; d_gene: TRBD1; abundance: many; j_gene: TRBJ2-2; CDR3nt: TGTGCCAGCAGCGGGGACAGGGTGGCGAACACCGGGGAGCTGTTTTTT; CDR3aa: CASSGDRVANTGELFF
v_gene: TRBV20-1; d_gene: TRBD2; abundance: few; j_gene: TRBJ2-1; CDR3nt: TGCAGTGCCCAGAGCGGGAGTGTCTACAATGAGCAGTTCTTC; CDR3aa: CSAQSGSVYNEQFF
v_gene: TRBV7-9; d_gene: TRBD2; abundance: many; j_gene: TRBJ2-3; CDR3nt: TGTGCCAGCAGCTTAGGGACTAGAGATACGCAGTATTTT; CDR3aa: CASSLGTRDTQYF
v_gene: TRBV18; d_gene: -; abundance: many; j_gene: TRBJ2-1; CDR3nt: TGTGCCAGCTCACGGTTGGGAGTGGGGTATGAGCAGTTCTTC; CDR3aa: CASSRLGVGYEQFF
v_gene: TRBV12-3/TRBV12-4; d_gene: -; abundance: many; j_gene: TRBJ2-1; CDR3nt: TGTGCCAGCAGTTTGGCGGAGGAGCAGTTCTTC; CDR3aa: CASSLAEEQFF
v_gene: TRBV24-1; d_gene: -; abundance: -; j_gene: TRBJ2-2; CDR3nt: TGTGCCACCAGTGACCCTAGGGACACCGGGGAGCTGTTTTTT; CDR3aa: CATSDPRDTGELFF